This T cell receptor (beta chain) is from a study of regulatory T cells. The study, taken as a whole, reports: In CD3G-deficient patients, conventional CD4+ T cells were enriched for hydrophobic CDR3 residues at positions 6 and 7.

With respect to this clone: Its antigen is as yet unknown.

Germline CDR1 reads SGHRS; CDR2 reads YFSETQ. The ends were cut back, 0 bases at V and 4 bases at J, with 11 bases in the middle. CDR3 size: 15 residues. The primer mix had 52 TRBV and 13 TRBJ primers. Clones were sequenced by immunoSEQ multiplex PCR, and TCRdb holds only the in-frame ones, with some missing. The sample lists some 38,000 clones; about 88% were seen once. The V call is TRBV5-1, the J call TRBJ2-1; a possible D gene is TRBD2 (5 bases). This clonotype originated in a person aged 18 to 30 with CD3G deficiency. The sequenced sample was conventional CD4+ T cells sorted from blood. The CDR3 reads CASSLAGLAYNEQFF. CDR3 DNA: TGCGCCAGCAGCTTGGCCGGACTGGCGTACAATGAGCAGTTCTTC.